The 8 T cell receptor beta chains listed next were all sequenced from one sample in a study of CD8 T cells in Susac syndrome. The RNA, about 0.5 to 1 ug, was put through reverse transcription using random hexamers. TCRdb reprocessed the immunoSEQ multiplex PCR reads via MiXCR and lists one record per CDR3 protein. In the table there are about 76,000 distinct CDR3 sequences, 85% to 95% of which are singletons. Sequenced material: CD8+ T cells from PBMCs. The receptors were sampled from a human donor with Susac syndrome.

This chain links TRBV3-1 with TRBJ1-2; possible D gene TRBD1, 5 bases. V gave up 2 bases and J gave up 2 bases, with 15 bases separating them. The CDR3 loop spans 16 amino acids. Germline loops: CDR1 LGHDT, CDR2 YNNKEL (reference sequence). The CDR3 spells CASSQLAGPGNYGYTF. The CDR3 bases are TGTGCCAGCAGCCAATTAGCGGGACCGGGGAACTATGGCTACACCTTC. The whole variable domain, filled in from reference TRBV3-1 and TRBJ1-2, reads DTAVSQTPKYLVTQMGNDKSIKCEQNLGHDTMYWYKQDSKKFLKIMFSYNNKELIINETVPNRFSPKSPDKAHLNLHINSLELGDSAVYFCASSQLAGPGNYGYTFGSGTRLTVV.

This chain connects TRBV29-1 to TRBJ1-2, with TRBD1 as a possible D gene (6 bases). The CDR3 sequence is 12 residues long. The V and J ends lost 3 bases and 6 bases respectively, with 11 bases between them. Germline assignment: CDR1 SQVTM and CDR2 ANQGSEA. CDR3 in DNA: TGCAGCGTTGAGTCAGGGGCGGATGGCTACACCTTC. As protein: CSVESGADGYTF.

The rearrangement joins TRBV20-1 to TRBJ1-2; TRBD1 might be the D (6 bases). The CDR3 is 13 amino acids. Germline V lookup: CDR1 DFQATT, CDR2 SNEGSKA (reference sequence). V lost 0 bases and J 8 bases, leaving 13 bases between the germline ends. The CDR3 protein is CSARDRGGQGYTF. Here the CDR3 DNA reads TGCAGTGCTAGAGATCGGGGGGGGCAGGGCTACACCTTC.

This chain links TRBV13 with TRBJ2-7; D perhaps matches TRBD2 (6 bases). This CDR3 is 14 amino acids long. Trimming cost V 5 bases and J 1 base, with 12 bases left between them. CDR1 PRHDT and CDR2 FYEKMQ come from the germline V gene (reference sequence). As DNA, the CDR3 is TGTGCCAGCAGCCCCAGACTAGATTCCTACGAGCAGTACTTC. Protein sequence: CASSPRLDSYEQYF.

This chain connects TRBV19 to TRBJ2-7, with D possibly TRBD2 on 6 matching bases. CDR1 is LNHDA and CDR2 is SQIVND in the germline V gene (reference sequence). Trimming shortened V by 4 bases and J by 0 bases, and 10 bases separated the two germline ends. The CDR3 is made up of 14 amino acids. CDR3 sequence reads: CASSTGLTSYEQYF. For the CDR3, the DNA is TGTGCCAGTAGTACGGGACTGACCTCCTACGAGCAGTACTTC.

The chain links TRBV20-1 to TRBJ2-3; 9 bases fit TRBD2. V was clipped by 5 bases and J by 4 bases; unmatched bases: 4. From germline, CDR1 is DFQATT and CDR2 SNEGSKA (reference sequence). This CDR3 has 13 residues. The CDR3 is CSAARGGADTQYF. The CDR3 DNA follows: TGCAGTGCTGCCCGCGGGGGGGCAGATACGCAGTATTTT.

The V and J genes are TRBV12-3 or TRBV12-4 and TRBJ2-7; 11 nucleotides align to TRBD2. The CDR3 totals 15 residues. J gave up 2 bases and V 6 bases, and 6 bases lay outside the gene matches. The DNA of the CDR3 is TGTGCCAGCAGCCTGGGACTAGCGGTTACCTACGAGCAGTACTTC. This encodes CASSLGLAVTYEQYF.

The V and J genes are TRBV4-1 and TRBJ1-5; D is ambiguous. V was clipped by 1 base and J by 5 bases, with 12 bases between them. The CDR3 is made up of 15 amino acids. CDR1 and CDR2 (germline): MGHRA, YSYEKL. The CDR3 coding sequence is TGCGCCAGCAGCCAAGGCCCGGGGTATTATCAGCCCCAGCATTTT. Protein sequence: CASSQGPGYYQPQHF.